This TCR beta chain stems from a study of PD-1 blockade in classical Hodgkin lymphoma. General study results and limits: Why the repertoires differ is still unclear, perhaps disease activity or prior therapy.

Following autologous stem cell transplantation, relapse occurred in every patient, and exposure to brentuximab vedotin varied. About this clone: No antigen is known for it.

TCRdb keeps only in-frame clones here, not all; method: immunoSEQ multiplex PCR. The table lists about 100,000 clones, 80% to 90% of them singletons. The CDR3 sequence is 15 residues long. Germline values: CDR1 SNHLY, CDR2 FYNNEI. V lost 7 bases to trimming and J lost 2 bases; unmatched junction nucleotides: 10. The origin of this receptor is a human donor with classical Hodgkin lymphoma. This material consisted of peripheral blood mononuclear cells (PBMCs), taken before the second cycle of nivolumab. The chain joins TRBV2 to TRBJ2-7; 8 nucleotides line up with TRBD2. This CDR3 is CASIGGTRDTYEQYF. The CDR3 DNA follows: TGTGCCAGCATTGGGGGGACTAGGGACACCTACGAGCAGTACTTC.